This entry lists 19 T cell receptor beta chains sequenced from one sample in a study of identical twins. Via MiXCR, TCRdb re-called the 5' RACE reads, giving one row per CDR3 protein. The sample has 450,000 to 650,000 distinct CDR3 sequences, roughly 15% seen once. This same sample was also taken into another study, of yellow fever vaccine responses in identical twins.

The sequenced sample consisted of CD4+ T cells sorted from blood. These receptor sequences come from a woman younger than 35 in good health.

This clonotype showed up just a few times. The V call is TRBV20-1, the J call TRBJ2-5, with D tentatively TRBD1 (6 bases). Per the germline V gene, CDR1 is DFQATT and CDR2 is SNEGSKA (reference sequence). The CDR3 length is 12 residues. Trimming shortened V by 4 bases and J by 5 bases, and 11 bases separated the two germline ends. CDR3 nucleotides: TGCAGTGCTACAGGGGCGACCGAGACCCAGTACTTC. Translating it yields CSATGATETQYF.

This clonotype was counted a few times. The genes are TRBV3-1 and TRBJ2-4; the match to TRBD2 covers 8 bases. V dropped 0 bases and J dropped 2; count of bases not matched to a gene: 15. This CDR3 comprises 20 residues. Germline V CDR1 and CDR2: LGHDT, YNNKEL (reference sequence). CDR3 sequence (DNA): TGTGCCAGCAGCCAAGATCTTGGCTATGGACTAGCAGTAACCAAAAACATTCAGTACTTC. Translation gives CASSQDLGYGLAVTKNIQYF.

This clonotype was counted at least ten times. V and J are TRBV12-3 or TRBV12-4 and TRBJ2-1, with D maybe TRBD1 (5 bases). Trimming took 5 bases from V and 8 from J, leaving 10 bases between them. The CDR3 runs to 12 residues. CDR3 sequence reads: CASSRGSHEQFF. CDR3 DNA: TGTGCCAGCAGTAGGGGATCCCATGAGCAGTTCTTC.

This sequence joins TRBV14 and TRBJ2-5; TRBD1 might be the D (6 bases). Trimming shortened V by 2 bases and J by 1 base, and 11 bases separated the two germline ends. Germline CDR1 reads SGHDN; CDR2 reads FVKESK. The CDR3 runs 15 residues. CDR3 bases: TGTGCCAGCAGCCAATCAAGGGGGTTCCAAGAGACCCAGTACTTC. Protein: CASSQSRGFQETQYF.

At least ten counts were recorded for this clonotype. J is TRBJ2-3 and V is TRBV12-3 or TRBV12-4; TRBD2 matches 8 bases. The V segment lost 6 bases and the J segment 1 base; nucleotides outside the gene matches: 0. CDR3 length: 13 residues. As DNA, the CDR3 is TGTGCCAGCAGACTAGCGGGCACAGATACGCAGTATTTT. It codes for CASRLAGTDTQYF.

This clonotype was seen ten or more times. The V and J genes are TRBV7-8 and TRBJ1-5, with D uncertain. The CDR3 runs to 16 residues. The germline V and J ends were trimmed by 4 bases and 4 bases, with 17 bases remaining between them. CDR1 and CDR2 (germline): SGHVS, FQNEAQ. The CDR3 loop is CASSSQPGGVNQPQHF. The DNA of the CDR3 is TGTGCCAGCAGCTCCCAACCCGGAGGTGTGAATCAGCCCCAGCATTTT.

The chain joins TRBV6-1 to TRBJ2-1, with TRBD2 identical over 11 bases. This CDR3 has 15 residues. Per the germline V gene, CDR1 is MNHNS and CDR2 is SASEGT. The V gene end was trimmed by 8 bases and the J gene end by 5 bases; junction bases not matched to a gene: 8. This CDR3 reads CASGRTSGSDNEQFF. In nucleotides, the CDR3 is TGTGCCAGCGGAAGAACTAGCGGGAGCGACAATGAGCAGTTCTTC.

This clonotype has a count of ten or more. The V and J genes are TRBV5-1 and TRBJ1-2, with unresolved D. The ends were cut back, 0 bases at V and 4 bases at J, with 7 bases in the middle. Germline CDR1 is SGHRS and CDR2 is YFSETQ. The CDR3 is 13 residues long. The DNA of the CDR3 is TGCGCCAGCAGCTTGGACGGTATCTATGGCTACACCTTC. It specifies CASSLDGIYGYTF.

The rearrangement uses TRBV6-5 and TRBJ2-1, with unresolved D. V was trimmed by 3 bases and J by 0 bases, leaving 6 bases between them. Per the germline V gene, CDR1 is MNHEY and CDR2 is SVGAGI. The CDR3 spans 14 residues. The CDR3 region is CASSYKFSYNEQFF. As DNA, the CDR3 is TGTGCCAGCAGTTATAAGTTCTCCTACAATGAGCAGTTCTTC.

This clonotype was detected ten times or more. The rearrangement links TRBV5-1 to TRBJ1-5; D remains unclear. V dropped 3 bases and J dropped 0 bases, with 10 bases sitting between them. The germline gives CDR1 SGHRS, CDR2 YFSETQ. CDR3 length: 15 residues. For the CDR3, the DNA is TGCGCCAGCAGCTGGGCCGGGTATAGCAATCAGCCCCAGCATTTT. Its translation: CASSWAGYSNQPQHF.

The J gene is TRBJ2-1, the V gene TRBV12-3 or TRBV12-4; 10 bases align to TRBD2. There are 12 residues in the CDR3. V lost 6 bases to trimming and J lost 10 bases; unmatched junction nucleotides: 3. The CDR3 DNA reads TGTGCCAGCAGGCTAGCGGGGGACGAGCAGTTCTTC. Its translation: CASRLAGDEQFF.

This clonotype has a handful of counts. V is TRBV21-1 and J is TRBJ1-2. TRBV21-1 constitutes a pseudogene. The CDR3 loop spans 13 amino acids. CDR3 bases: TGTGCCAGCAGCAAAAACAGCGAGAATGGCTACACCTTC. This codes for CASSKNSENGYTF.

This clonotype was observed a handful of times. The gene calls are TRBV7-9 and TRBJ2-1; 11 bases map to TRBD2. The trim removed 3 bases at V and 3 bases at J, leaving 4 bases unmatched. The CDR3 is made up of 16 amino acids. Germline V CDR1 and CDR2: SEHNR, FQNEAQ (reference sequence). The CDR3 DNA sequence: TGTGCCAGCAGCTTGCTAGCGGGAGGTTTCTACAATGAGCAGTTCTTC. Translated: CASSLLAGGFYNEQFF.

This clonotype was counted only a few times. The CDR3 DNA reads as TGTGCCAGCAGGGGGACCGGGACTAGCGGGCAACTCGGCTCCTACAATGAGCAGTTCTTC. It yields the protein CASRGTGTSGQLGSYNEQFF. The chain couples TRBV12-3 or TRBV12-4 to TRBJ2-1, with 12 bases that match TRBD2. The CDR3 runs 20 residues. The V and J ends lost 6 bases and 0 bases, in that order; junction bases with no gene match: 15.

This clonotype showed up just once. The gene calls are TRBV28 and TRBJ2-7; the D call may be TRBD1 or TRBD2 (5 bases each). The CDR3 spans 13 residues. CDR1 and CDR2 (germline): MDHEN, SYDVKM. V gave up 7 bases and J gave up 2 bases, with 12 bases separating them. The CDR3 spells CASTWGSTYEQYF. CDR3 nucleotide sequence: TGTGCCAGCACCTGGGGGAGCACCTACGAGCAGTACTTC.

The chain uses TRBV20-1 and TRBJ2-1, with 16 bases fitting TRBD2. Trimming removed 7 bases from V and 3 bases from J; junction bases left unmatched: 6. CDR3 size: 16 residues. In germline, CDR1 is DFQATT, CDR2 SNEGSKA (reference sequence). The CDR3 protein is CSVGTSGRAGYNEQFF. In DNA form, the CDR3 reads TGCAGTGTCGGGACTAGCGGGAGGGCCGGCTACAATGAGCAGTTCTTC.

This clonotype was counted between two and nine times. The chain joins TRBV6-1 to TRBJ2-1; D is undetermined. The V end lost 7 bases, the J end lost 1 base, and 11 bases lay between the germline ends. Germline values: CDR1 MNHNS, CDR2 SASEGT. The CDR3 contains 14 residues. DNA for the CDR3: TGTGCCAGCACCTCGCGCGGTTCCTACAATGAGCAGTTCTTC. It encodes CASTSRGSYNEQFF.

This chain links TRBV12-3 or TRBV12-4 with TRBJ2-1, with D perhaps matching TRBD1 (6 bases). There are 15 residues in the CDR3. Trimming removed 7 bases from V and 2 bases from J, with 15 bases in between. This CDR3 is CASTAGQTPYNEQFF. In nucleotides, the CDR3 is TGTGCCAGCACCGCCGGACAGACCCCCTACAATGAGCAGTTCTTC.

This clonotype turned up a few times. The chain links TRBV12-3 or TRBV12-4 to TRBJ1-5, with D maybe TRBD1 (5 bases). The CDR3 is 16 residues long. Trimming pared 5 bases from V and 4 bases from J, leaving 18 bases between. In DNA, the CDR3 is TGTGCCAGCAGTCCCCTGGGCGGGGCTGGGAATCAGCCCCAGCATTTT. It encodes CASSPLGGAGNQPQHF.